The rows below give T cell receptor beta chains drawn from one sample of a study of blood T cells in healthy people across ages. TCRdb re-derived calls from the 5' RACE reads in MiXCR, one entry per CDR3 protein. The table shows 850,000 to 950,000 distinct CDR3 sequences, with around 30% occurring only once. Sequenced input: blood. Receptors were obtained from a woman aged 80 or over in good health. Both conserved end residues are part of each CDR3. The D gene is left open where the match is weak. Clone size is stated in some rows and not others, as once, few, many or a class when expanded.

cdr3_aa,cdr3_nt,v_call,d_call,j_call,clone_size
CASRPGTVSYEQYF,TGTGCCAGCAGACCCGGGACAGTCTCCTACGAGCAGTACTTC,TRBV27,TRBD1,TRBJ2-7,-
CSASGDSGANVLTF,TGCAGTGCTAGCGGTGACTCTGGGGCCAACGTCCTGACTTTC,TRBV20-1,-,TRBJ2-6,few
CASSGGTGLGTQYF,TGTGCCAGCAGTGGGGGGACTGGTCTTGGGACCCAGTACTTC,TRBV2,-,TRBJ2-5,many
CASSFTSGRPYEQYF,TGTGCCAGCAGCTTCACTAGCGGGAGGCCCTACGAGCAGTACTTC,TRBV7-2,TRBD2,TRBJ2-7,once
CAWSVRGTGGEKLFF,TGTGCCTGGAGCGTACGAGGGACAGGGGGAGAAAAACTGTTTTTT,TRBV30,TRBD1,TRBJ1-4,few
CASSESHPVPDEQFF,TGCGCCAGCAGTGAGTCTCACCCCGTCCCGGATGAGCAGTTCTTC,TRBV10-2,-,TRBJ2-1,many
CASSSYASDTQYF,TGTGCCAGCAGCTCATATGCGTCCGATACGCAGTATTTT,TRBV7-8,-,TRBJ2-3,many
CASSPLQPQNSPLHF,TGTGCCAGCTCACCATTACAGCCCCAGAATTCACCCCTCCACTTT,TRBV18,-,TRBJ1-6,-
CASSYDEGANIQYF,TGTGCCAGCAGCTACGACGAGGGGGCAAACATTCAGTACTTC,TRBV7-2,TRBD1,TRBJ2-4,many
CASSFGRARADAQYF,TGTGCCAGCAGTTTCGGCAGAGCTAGAGCAGATGCGCAGTATTTT,TRBV12-3/TRBV12-4,-,TRBJ2-3,-
CASSFWTASSSGNTIYF,TGTGCCAGCAGTTTCTGGACGGCCAGCTCCTCTGGAAACACCATATATTTT,TRBV6-6,-,TRBJ1-3,-
CASSQPRQANYGYTF,TGTGCCAGCAGCCAACCCCGACAGGCGAACTATGGCTACACCTTC,TRBV28,-,TRBJ1-2,-
CASEGRGRNTGELFF,TGTGCCAGCGAAGGGAGGGGGCGAAACACCGGGGAGCTGTTTTTT,TRBV3-1,-,TRBJ2-2,-
CASSSPEFLTDTQYF,TGCGCCAGCAGCTCCCCTGAGTTCCTCACAGATACGCAGTATTTT,TRBV5-1,-,TRBJ2-3,-
CASSLTGTGSGANVLTF,TGTGCCAGCAGCCTGACAGGGACCGGCTCTGGGGCCAACGTCCTGACTTTC,TRBV7-9,TRBD1,TRBJ2-6,many
CASSQDSQGGAGELFF,TGCGCCAGCAGCCAAGATTCCCAGGGGGGGGCCGGGGAGCTGTTTTTT,TRBV4-3,-,TRBJ2-2,-
CASRVTTGSSYEQYF,TGTGCCAGCAGGGTAACAACAGGGAGCTCCTACGAGCAGTACTTC,TRBV6-1,-,TRBJ2-7,many
CASSPNVPGQGVNEQFF,TGTGCCAGCAGCCCTAACGTACCGGGACAGGGGGTCAATGAGCAGTTCTTC,TRBV11-2,TRBD1,TRBJ2-1,few
CASRDSSYGYTF,TGTGCCAGCAGGGACAGTTCCTATGGCTACACCTTC,TRBV2,-,TRBJ1-2,few
CSVGWGADEQYF,TGCAGCGTTGGTTGGGGGGCCGACGAGCAGTACTTC,TRBV29-1,-,TRBJ2-7,-
CASRPTVNYGYTF,TGTGCCAGCAGACCCACAGTTAACTATGGCTACACCTTC,TRBV6-2/TRBV6-3,-,TRBJ1-2,many
CASSEASALIGDGYTF,TGTGCCAGCAGTGAAGCGTCAGCCCTGATAGGCGATGGCTACACCTTC,TRBV6-1,-,TRBJ1-2,few
CASSLAGGPFPYEQYF,TGTGCCAGCAGCCTAGCGGGAGGGCCGTTCCCCTACGAGCAGTACTTC,TRBV7-3,TRBD2,TRBJ2-7,once
CAWRETGDSLGKLFF,TGTGCCTGGAGGGAAACAGGGGATTCCCTCGGGAAATTGTTTTTT,TRBV30,TRBD1,TRBJ1-4,few
CASSLETGGSSNYGYTF,TGCGCCAGCAGCTTGGAGACCGGTGGGTCGTCGAACTATGGCTACACCTTC,TRBV5-1,-,TRBJ1-2,-
CASSPWQDEQPQHF,TGTGCCAGCTCACCATGGCAGGACGAACAGCCCCAGCATTTT,TRBV18,-,TRBJ1-5,few
CASRDPGPDTQYF,TGTGCCAGCAGAGACCCCGGCCCAGATACGCAGTATTTT,TRBV6-2/TRBV6-3,-,TRBJ2-3,many
CASSPSTSGGANTGELFF,TGTGCCAGCAGCCCCTCGACTAGCGGGGGGGCGAACACCGGGGAGCTGTTTTTT,TRBV5-4,TRBD2,TRBJ2-2,-
CSASPGGNKNIQYF,TGCAGTGCTAGTCCAGGGGGGAACAAAAACATTCAGTACTTC,TRBV20-1,-,TRBJ2-4,many
CASSSGTQGTHLHF,TGTGCCAGCAGCTCAGGGACCCAAGGGACTCATCTCCACTTT,TRBV7-2,-,TRBJ1-6,once
CASSPRLGGAGGYNEQFF,TGTGCCAGCAGCCCCCGACTAGGTGGGGCGGGCGGCTACAATGAGCAGTTCTTC,TRBV7-8,-,TRBJ2-1,-
CASLRPLTGNEQYF,TGTGCCAGTCTTAGACCGCTAACAGGGAACGAGCAGTACTTC,TRBV28,-,TRBJ2-7,once
CASSHPLRDSNTDTQYF,TGTGCCAGCAGCCACCCCTTAAGGGACAGCAACACAGATACGCAGTATTTT,TRBV4-2,TRBD1,TRBJ2-3,many
CASSLAPHGGGDTDTQYF,TGCGCCAGCAGCTTGGCACCTCACGGCGGGGGGGACACAGATACGCAGTATTTT,TRBV5-1,TRBD2,TRBJ2-3,many
CASSYIRSLGTEAFF,TGTGCCAGCAGTTACATACGGAGTTTAGGCACTGAAGCTTTCTTT,TRBV6-2/TRBV6-3,-,TRBJ1-1,-
CASSLETTRSETQYF,TGTGCCAGCAGCTTAGAAACTACCCGGTCGGAGACCCAGTACTTC,TRBV7-2,-,TRBJ2-5,-
CASSQGPPLEAFF,TGTGCCAGCAGCCAAGGACCACCCCTTGAAGCTTTCTTT,TRBV14,-,TRBJ1-1,many
CSASLGLAENYEQYF,TGCAGTGCTAGCCTGGGACTAGCGGAAAATTACGAGCAGTACTTC,TRBV20-1,TRBD2,TRBJ2-7,many
CSAPPEQGGGNEQFF,TGCAGTGCTCCCCCCGAACAGGGAGGGGGCAATGAGCAGTTCTTC,TRBV20-1,-,TRBJ2-1,many
CASSSGGQGKTQFF,TGTGCCAGCAGTTCGGGTGGGCAAGGGAAGACCCAGTTCTTC,TRBV12-3/TRBV12-4,-,TRBJ2-1,-